These 11 T cell receptor beta chains were sequenced from one sample in a study of cytomegalovirus exposure and HLA in healthy donors. Repertoires were generated with immunoSEQ multiplex PCR, while TCRdb's copy carries only in-frame clones and drops some. The table has 200,000 to 300,000 clones, roughly 90% seen once; the top ten hold 9.5% to 15%. The sample taken for sequencing was PBMCs. The receptor set was obtained from a man aged 18 to 29 in good health and CMV-seropositive.

The rearrangement joins TRBV30 to TRBJ1-1; D is unresolved. Trimming removed 0 bases at V and 1 base at J, with 9 bases between. Germline CDR1 is GTSNPN and CDR2 is SVGIG (reference sequence). CDR3 size: 14 residues. CDR3 nucleotide sequence: TGTGCCTGGAGTGTACCGGGCACGAACACTGAAGCTTTCTTT. Protein product: CAWSVPGTNTEAFF. The entire variable domain, with the rest obtained from reference TRBV30 and TRBJ1-1, is as follows: SQTIHQWPATLVQPVGSPLSLECTVEGTSNPNLYWYRQAAGRGLQLLFYSVGIGQISSEVPQNLSASRPQDRQFILSSKKLLLSDSGFYLCAWSVPGTNTEAFFGQGTRLTVV.

The chain uses TRBV29-1 and TRBJ2-3, with 9 bases fitting TRBD1. V shed 3 bases, J shed 0 bases, and the junction held 4 bases outside the gene matches. CDR3 length: 15 amino acids. Germline V gives CDR1 SQVTM, CDR2 ANQGSEA. CDR3 sequence: CSVETGGMSTDTQYF. In DNA, the CDR3 is TGCAGCGTTGAGACAGGGGGAATGAGCACAGATACGCAGTATTTT.

This clone was seen a few times. The genes are TRBV19 and TRBJ1-2, with D unclear. With 7 bases removed from V and 8 bases from J, the gap between germline ends came to 23 bases. The CDR3 length is 15 residues. Germline V gene lookup returns CDR1 LNHDA and CDR2 SQIVND (reference sequence). This chain's CDR3 is CASTLSGRGGFGYTF. The CDR3 coding sequence is TGTGCCAGTACCTTATCGGGCCGGGGAGGGTTCGGCTACACCTTC.

V is TRBV6-5 and J is TRBJ1-1, with D perhaps TRBD1 (5 bases). The CDR3 has 15 residues. V lost 2 bases and J lost 7, with 17 bases in between. Germline V lookup: CDR1 MNHEY, CDR2 SVGAGI. CDR3 sequence (DNA): TGTGCCAGCAGTTACGCCTGGCGGGACGCCAATGAAGCTTTCTTT. It translates to CASSYAWRDANEAFF.

The gene calls are TRBV29-1 and TRBJ2-3; D is undetermined. This CDR3 is built from 13 residues. Trimming took off 6 bases at V and 2 bases at J, with 12 bases between the two ends. Germline V CDR1 and CDR2: SQVTM, ANQGSEA. CDR3 amino acids: CSVRKAITDTQYF. The CDR3 region has the DNA TGCAGCGTCCGGAAAGCGATCACAGATACGCAGTATTTT.

The chain combines TRBV6-5 with TRBJ2-7; unclear D gene. The CDR3 is 14 residues long. Between the trimmed V and J ends, which lost 0 bases and 2 bases, there was a span of 8 bases. Germline CDR1 is MNHEY and CDR2 is SVGAGI. The CDR3 bases are TGTGCCAGCAGTTACTCGACCTCAGCCTACGAGCAGTACTTC. This translates into CASSYSTSAYEQYF.

This clone was seen a few times. This chain uses TRBV11-2 with TRBJ2-7; no clear D. Germline-derived CDR1 and CDR2 are SGHAT and FQNNGV. CDR3 length: 14 residues. The V end was cut by 1 base, the J end by 3 bases, with 10 bases between. The chain's CDR3 is CASSLGPAGYEQYF. For the CDR3, the DNA is TGTGCCAGCAGCTTAGGACCAGCAGGCTACGAGCAGTACTTC.

The J gene is TRBJ2-7, the V gene TRBV6-1; D ambiguous. Trimming left V 1 base short and J 3 bases short, with 10 bases between. CDR3 length: 14 amino acids. CDR1 and CDR2 (germline): MNHNS, SASEGT. The CDR3 DNA is TGTGCCAGCAGTGAAGAACAGAAATACTACGAGCAGTACTTC. Residues: CASSEEQKYYEQYF.

The V and J genes are TRBV10-3 and TRBJ2-7; tentatively, D is TRBD1 or TRBD2 (6 bases each). The germline V and J ends were trimmed by 8 bases and 5 bases, with 13 bases remaining between them. CDR3 length: 12 residues. Per germline, CDR1 ENHRY and CDR2 SYGVKD. The CDR3 DNA reads as TGTGCCATCGGGGCCGGGGGCCACGAGCAGTACTTC. Residues: CAIGAGGHEQYF.

The chain employs TRBV27 and TRBJ2-2; D remains unclear. The CDR3 has 11 residues. The germline V gene encodes CDR1 MNHEY and CDR2 SMNVEV (reference sequence). V was cut by 8 bases and J by 2 bases, with 3 bases left in between. CDR3 sequence reads: CASGNTGELFF. The CDR3 nucleotides are TGTGCCAGCGGTAACACCGGGGAGCTGTTTTTT.

This clone showed up just a few times. This rearrangement joins TRBV18 to TRBJ1-2, with TRBD1 matching 9 bases. CDR1 and CDR2 (germline): KGHSH, LQKENI. The CDR3 covers 15 residues. V shed 3 bases, J shed 7 bases, and the junction held 9 bases outside the gene matches. The CDR3 is CASSPTTGGEAGYTF. The CDR3 nucleotides are TGTGCCAGCTCACCGACGACAGGGGGAGAGGCTGGCTACACCTTC.